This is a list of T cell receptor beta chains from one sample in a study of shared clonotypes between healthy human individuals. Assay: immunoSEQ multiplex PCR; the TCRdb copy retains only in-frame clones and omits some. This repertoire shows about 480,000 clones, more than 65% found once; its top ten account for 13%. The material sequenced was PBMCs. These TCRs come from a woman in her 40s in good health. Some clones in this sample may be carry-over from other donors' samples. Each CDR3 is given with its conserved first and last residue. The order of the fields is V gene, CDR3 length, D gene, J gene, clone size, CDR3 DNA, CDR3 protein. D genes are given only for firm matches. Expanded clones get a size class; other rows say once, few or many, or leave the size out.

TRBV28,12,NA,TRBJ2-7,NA,TGTGCCAGCAGTTTTGGCCCCTACGAGCAGTACTTC,CASSFGPYEQYF
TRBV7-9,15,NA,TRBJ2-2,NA,TGTGCCAGCAGCCCTTTCGGTCGAGGGGCCGGGGAGCTGTTTTTT,CASSPFGRGAGELFF
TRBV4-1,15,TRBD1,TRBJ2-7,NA,TGCGCCAGCAGCCAAGCTAATACAGGGGCCTACGAGCAGTACTTC,CASSQANTGAYEQYF
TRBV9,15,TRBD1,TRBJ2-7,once,TGTGCCAGCAGCGAGGGGACAGAGAGCTCCTACGAGCAGTACTTC,CASSEGTESSYEQYF
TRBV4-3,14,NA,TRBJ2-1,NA,TGCGCCAGCAGCCAAGAGTCCCCCTCAGCTGAGCAGTTCTTC,CASSQESPSAEQFF
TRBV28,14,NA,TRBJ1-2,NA,TGTGCCAGCTCGCCGACGGGGGCTAACTATGGCTACACCTTC,CASSPTGANYGYTF
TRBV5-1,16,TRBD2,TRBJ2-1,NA,TGCGCCAGCAGCCCTCCGGGACTAGCGGGACACAATGAGCAGTTCTTC,CASSPPGLAGHNEQFF
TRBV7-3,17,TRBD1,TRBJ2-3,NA,TGTGCCAGCAGCTTAGGGGACAGGGGAGAGAGCACAGATACGCAGTATTTT,CASSLGDRGESTDTQYF
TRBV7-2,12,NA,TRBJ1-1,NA,TGTGCCAGCAGCTTAGGGGCCACTGAAGCTTTCTTT,CASSLGATEAFF
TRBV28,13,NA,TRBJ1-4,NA,TGTGCCGCCCTGCGGGCGCCTAATGAAAAACTGTTTTTT,CAALRAPNEKLFF
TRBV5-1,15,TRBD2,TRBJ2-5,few,TGCGCCAGCAGCTTGAATCTAGCGGGAGACGAGACCCAGTACTTC,CASSLNLAGDETQYF
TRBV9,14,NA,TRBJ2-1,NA,TGTGCCAGCAGCGTAGGGGTAGTCCACAATGAGCAGTTCTTC,CASSVGVVHNEQFF
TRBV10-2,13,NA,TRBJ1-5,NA,TGCGCCAGCAGCGCAGGGTTCAATCAGCCCCAGCATTTT,CASSAGFNQPQHF
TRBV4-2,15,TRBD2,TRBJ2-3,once,TGTGCCAGCAGCCACCTAGCGGGAGTCGAAGATACGCAGTATTTT,CASSHLAGVEDTQYF
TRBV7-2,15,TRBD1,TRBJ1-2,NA,TGTGCCAGCAGCCCATGGACAGGGGCGAACTATGGCTACACCTTC,CASSPWTGANYGYTF
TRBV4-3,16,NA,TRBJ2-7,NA,TGCGCCAGCAGCCAGTCCCGGGGGCGGCCCTCCTACGAGCAGTACTTC,CASSQSRGRPSYEQYF
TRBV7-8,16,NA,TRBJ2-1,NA,TGTGCCAGCAGCCCGACTGGGCAGAGCTCCTACAATGAGCAGTTCTTC,CASSPTGQSSYNEQFF
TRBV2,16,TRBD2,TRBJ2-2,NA,TGTGCCAGCAGTGCCCAACGGGGCGGGGGACCCGGGGAGCTGTTTTTT,CASSAQRGGGPGELFF
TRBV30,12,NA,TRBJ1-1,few,TGTGCCTGGAGTACCATCATAACTGAAGCTTTCTTT,CAWSTIITEAFF
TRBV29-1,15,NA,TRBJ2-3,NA,TGCAGCTCCTTGGGGAGGACCGCGAGCACAGATACGCAGTATTTT,CSSLGRTASTDTQYF
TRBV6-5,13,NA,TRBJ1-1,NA,TGTGCCAGCAGTTACTTGGCGGGCCTCGAAGCTTTCTTT,CASSYLAGLEAFF
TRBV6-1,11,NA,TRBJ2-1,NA,TGTGCCAGCAGTGCCTGGAATGAGCAGTTCTTC,CASSAWNEQFF
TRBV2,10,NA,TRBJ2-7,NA,TGTGCCAGCAGCACTTACGAGCAGTACTTC,CASSTYEQYF
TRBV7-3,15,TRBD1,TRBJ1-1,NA,TGTGCCAGCAGCTTGGACAGGGTCGGGGTCACTGAAGCTTTCTTT,CASSLDRVGVTEAFF
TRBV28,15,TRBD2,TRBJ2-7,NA,TGTGCCAGCAATTACGGACTAGCGGGCCTCTACGAGCAGTACTTC,CASNYGLAGLYEQYF
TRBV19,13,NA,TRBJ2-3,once,TGTGCCACCTGGGAGCGGAACACAGATACGCAGTATTTT,CATWERNTDTQYF
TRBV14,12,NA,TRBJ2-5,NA,TGTGCCAGCAGCCAACACCAAGAGACCCAGTACTTC,CASSQHQETQYF
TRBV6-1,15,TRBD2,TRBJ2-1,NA,TGTGCCAGCAGGCTGGGACTAGCGGGAGGCAATGAGCAGTTCTTC,CASRLGLAGGNEQFF
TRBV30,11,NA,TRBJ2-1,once,TGTGCGTCAGGGTCCTACAATGAGCAGTTCTTC,CASGSYNEQFF
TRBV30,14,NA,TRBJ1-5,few,TGTGCCTGGAGTGTGGCGGGGGGCAATCAGCCCCAGCATTTT,CAWSVAGGNQPQHF
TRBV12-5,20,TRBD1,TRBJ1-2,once,TGTGCTAGTGGTTTGTTGAGGGGGCGCCCCCTTTTGTCCCCTAACTATGGCTACACCTTC,CASGLLRGRPLLSPNYGYTF
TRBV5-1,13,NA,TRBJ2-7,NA,TGCGCCAGCAGCGCACAGAGCTCCTACGAGCAGTACTTC,CASSAQSSYEQYF
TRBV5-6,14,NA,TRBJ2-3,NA,TGTGCCAGCAGCTTGTCGGGAAACACAGATACGCAGTATTTT,CASSLSGNTDTQYF
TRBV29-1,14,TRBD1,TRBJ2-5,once,TGCAGCGCCTCAATCGGACAGGGTAAAGAGACCCAGTACTTC,CSASIGQGKETQYF
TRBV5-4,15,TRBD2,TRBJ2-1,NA,TGTGCCAGCAGTTCCGGGACTAGCGGACACAATGAGCAGTTCTTC,CASSSGTSGHNEQFF
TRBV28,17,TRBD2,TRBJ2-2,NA,TGTGCCAGCAGTTTAGGTGGACTAGCGGGAGTGACCGGGGAGCTGTTTTTT,CASSLGGLAGVTGELFF
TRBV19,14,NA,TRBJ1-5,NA,TGTGCCAGTAGTATAGATAATCCAGGCCAGCCCCAGCATTTT,CASSIDNPGQPQHF
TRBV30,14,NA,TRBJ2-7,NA,TGTGCCTGGAGCGCCCCCGAGGGAGCCTACGAGCAGTACTTC,CAWSAPEGAYEQYF
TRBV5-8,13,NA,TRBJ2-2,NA,TGTGCCAGCAGCTACCGGGAGCCCGGGGAGCTGTTTTTT,CASSYREPGELFF
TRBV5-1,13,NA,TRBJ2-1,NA,TGCGCCAGCAGCTCGGACCGAGGGATGGAGCAGTTCTTC,CASSSDRGMEQFF
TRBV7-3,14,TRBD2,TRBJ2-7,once,TGTGCCAGCAGCCCGGGACTAGCGGGGTACGAGCAGTACTTC,CASSPGLAGYEQYF
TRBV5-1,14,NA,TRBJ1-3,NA,TGCGCCAGCAGCTTGGACAATTCTGGAAACACCATATATTTT,CASSLDNSGNTIYF
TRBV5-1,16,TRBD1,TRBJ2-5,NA,TGCGCCAGCAGCTTGGGGGACAGGGGGCGAGAAGAGACCCAGTACTTC,CASSLGDRGREETQYF
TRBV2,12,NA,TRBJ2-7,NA,TGTGCCAGCAGTGACCGCGTGGGCGAGCAGTACTTC,CASSDRVGEQYF
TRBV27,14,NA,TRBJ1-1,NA,TGTGCCAGCAGTCCGGGGCCCGTGAACACTGAAGCTTTCTTT,CASSPGPVNTEAFF
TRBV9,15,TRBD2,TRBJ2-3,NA,TGTGCCAGCAGCCGCGGGGGGGGCGACCCAGATACGCAGTATTTT,CASSRGGGDPDTQYF
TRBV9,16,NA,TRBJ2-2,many,TGTGCCAGCAGCGACCGGACTGTTCCGAACACCGGGGAGCTGTTTTTT,CASSDRTVPNTGELFF
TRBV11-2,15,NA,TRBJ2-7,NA,TGTGCCAGCAGCTTCCAGGGTGGTATCTCCTACGAGCAGTACTTC,CASSFQGGISYEQYF
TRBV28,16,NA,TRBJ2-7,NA,TGTGCCAGCAGTTTCGTACCGGGACGGAATAACTACGAGCAGTACTTC,CASSFVPGRNNYEQYF